This is a list of T cell receptor beta chains from one sample in a study of shared clonotypes between healthy human individuals. The method was immunoSEQ multiplex PCR; TCRdb's version includes in-frame clones alone and lacks a portion of them. The top ten hold roughly 0.55% of the sample, which has about 1.1 million clones, around three quarters seen once. Sequenced input: memory CD4+ T cells from PBMCs. The receptors shown here come from a man between 18 and 29 years old in good health. Some clones in this sample may be carry-over from other donors' samples. The CDR3 runs from the conserved cysteine through the conserved F or W. Each record gives: clone size, D gene, J gene, V gene, CDR3 DNA, CDR3 protein. A D gene is named only where the DNA matches it firmly. The size of a clone is reported for some rows only, either as once, few or many, or as a class for expanded clones.

size: .
D: .
J: TRBJ2-3
V: TRBV7-2
DNA: TGTGCCAGCAGCTTAGGGCCAGATACGCAGTATTTT
CDR3: CASSLGPDTQYF

size: .
D: TRBD1
J: TRBJ2-7
V: TRBV28
DNA: TGTGCCAGCAGTTCCCCCGGACAGGGTGAGGTGGGCGAGCAGTACTTC
CDR3: CASSSPGQGEVGEQYF

size: once
D: TRBD2
J: TRBJ2-1
V: TRBV4-1
DNA: TGCGCCAGCAGCATGAATAGCGGGAGCGGGTCCTACAATGAGCAGTTCTTC
CDR3: CASSMNSGSGSYNEQFF

size: once
D: TRBD1
J: TRBJ2-1
V: TRBV29-1
DNA: TGCAGCGTTATGGAGCCCGGGACAGGCTACAATGAGCAGTTCTTC
CDR3: CSVMEPGTGYNEQFF

size: .
D: .
J: TRBJ2-2
V: TRBV28
DNA: TGTGCCAGCAGTCGACCGCAGGGGAGGGCCGGGGAGCTGTTTTTT
CDR3: CASSRPQGRAGELFF

size: once
D: TRBD2
J: TRBJ2-1
V: TRBV7-3
DNA: TGTGCCAGCAGCCCGTCGACTAGCGGGAGTTTCGATGAGCAGTTCTTC
CDR3: CASSPSTSGSFDEQFF

size: once
D: TRBD2
J: TRBJ2-7
V: TRBV5-1
DNA: TGCGCCAGCAGCCCCGGGGGAGCGGGGCTAGGCGAGCAGCACTTC
CDR3: CASSPGGAGLGEQHF

size: few
D: .
J: TRBJ1-5
V: TRBV6-1
DNA: TGTGCCATCTGCGGAGGCAGCAATCAGCCCCAGCATTTT
CDR3: CAICGGSNQPQHF

size: .
D: .
J: TRBJ1-3
V: TRBV11-2
DNA: TGTGCCAGCAGCCGTTTAACCGGGTCTGGAAACACCATATATTTT
CDR3: CASSRLTGSGNTIYF

size: once
D: TRBD2
J: TRBJ2-7
V: TRBV11-2
DNA: TGTGCCAGCAGCCCCCGGGGCGCTAGCGGGAGTTACGAGCAGTACTTC
CDR3: CASSPRGASGSYEQYF

size: .
D: TRBD1
J: TRBJ1-5
V: TRBV18
DNA: TGTGCCAGCTCGCTGACAGGGATAAATCAGCCCCAGCATTTT
CDR3: CASSLTGINQPQHF

size: .
D: .
J: TRBJ1-2
V: TRBV7-3
DNA: TGTGCCAGCAGCTCCCTTGGGCCAAGGCCTGCTGTCTATGGCTACACCTTC
CDR3: CASSSLGPRPAVYGYTF

size: .
D: .
J: TRBJ1-1
V: TRBV29-1
DNA: TGCAGCGTTGTAACAGGGTTTGGCACTGAAGCTTTCTTT
CDR3: CSVVTGFGTEAFF

size: .
D: .
J: TRBJ1-3
V: TRBV14
DNA: TGTGCCAGCAGCCTTGGATCTGGAAACACCATATATTTT
CDR3: CASSLGSGNTIYF

size: .
D: TRBD2
J: TRBJ2-5
V: TRBV7-2
DNA: TGTGCCAGCAGCCGCCGGGGGGGCGGGGGCTACCAAGAGACCCAGTACTTC
CDR3: CASSRRGGGGYQETQYF

size: .
D: .
J: TRBJ2-1
V: TRBV9
DNA: TGTGCCAGCATGGACCCCCGGGGGAGTGAGCAGTTCTTC
CDR3: CASMDPRGSEQFF

size: few
D: TRBD1
J: TRBJ1-5
V: TRBV5-8
DNA: TGTGCCAGCAGCCCAGAGGGACAGGGAGACAATCAGCCCCAGCATTTT
CDR3: CASSPEGQGDNQPQHF

size: .
D: .
J: TRBJ1-4
V: TRBV15
DNA: TGTGCCACCACCAAACCCACACAACGGGGTGAAAAACTGTTTTTT
CDR3: CATTKPTQRGEKLFF

size: .
D: TRBD2
J: TRBJ2-1
V: TRBV7-3
DNA: TGTGCCAGCAGCGACGAAGCGGGAGTCTCCTACAATGAGCAGTTCTTC
CDR3: CASSDEAGVSYNEQFF

size: .
D: .
J: TRBJ1-5
V: TRBV27
DNA: TGTGCCAGCAGAGTAGGGACCTCTCGTAATCAGCCCCAGCATTTT
CDR3: CASRVGTSRNQPQHF

size: .
D: .
J: TRBJ2-3
V: TRBV6-5
DNA: TGTGCCAGCAGTTATCGGGACTCCCGCACAGATACGCAGTATTTT
CDR3: CASSYRDSRTDTQYF

size: .
D: .
J: TRBJ1-5
V: TRBV6-1
DNA: TGTGCCAGCAGTCAGATAAGAAATCAGCCCCAGCATTTT
CDR3: CASSQIRNQPQHF

size: .
D: TRBD1
J: TRBJ1-1
V: TRBV7-6
DNA: TGTGCCAGCAGCTTCACCGGGACAGGGGAAGGTGAAGCTTTCTTT
CDR3: CASSFTGTGEGEAFF

size: .
D: .
J: TRBJ1-1
V: TRBV13
DNA: TGTGCCAGCAGATTGAGCCCAGGGGCTGGTGAAGCTTTCTTT
CDR3: CASRLSPGAGEAFF

size: .
D: .
J: TRBJ1-4
V: TRBV15
DNA: TGTGCCACCAGCAGGGGGGACCATGAAAAACTGTTTTTT
CDR3: CATSRGDHEKLFF

size: .
D: .
J: TRBJ1-1
V: TRBV28
DNA: TGTGCCAGCAGTCCAAGGACGGGGAACACTGAAGCTTTCTTT
CDR3: CASSPRTGNTEAFF

size: .
D: .
J: TRBJ2-1
V: TRBV5-1
DNA: TGCGCCAGCAGCACCGGGACATCTAACAATGAGCAGTTCTTC
CDR3: CASSTGTSNNEQFF

size: .
D: .
J: TRBJ2-7
V: TRBV28
DNA: TGTGCCAGCAGCCTCAGGCGTTCCTACGAGCAGTACTTC
CDR3: CASSLRRSYEQYF

size: .
D: TRBD1
J: TRBJ2-7
V: TRBV18
DNA: TGTGCCACTGGGACGGGACAGGGCTACGAGCAGTACTTC
CDR3: CATGTGQGYEQYF

size: .
D: .
J: TRBJ1-1
V: TRBV6-1
DNA: TGTGCCAGCAGTGTCCCCCAGCGGGGCATGAACACTGAAGCTTTCTTT
CDR3: CASSVPQRGMNTEAFF

size: .
D: TRBD1
J: TRBJ2-1
V: TRBV7-9
DNA: TGTGCCAGCAGCTTAGGACAGGGGGCCGTCTCCTACAATGAGCAGTTCTTC
CDR3: CASSLGQGAVSYNEQFF

size: few
D: .
J: TRBJ2-2
V: TRBV11-2
DNA: TGTGCCAGCAGCTTTCGACCTATGAACACCGGGGAGCTGTTTTTT
CDR3: CASSFRPMNTGELFF

size: .
D: .
J: TRBJ1-2
V: TRBV28
DNA: TGTGCCAGCAGTTTTCCTTCCCGTGGAGGGGAAGGCTACACCTTC
CDR3: CASSFPSRGGEGYTF

size: .
D: .
J: TRBJ1-5
V: TRBV10-3
DNA: TGTGCCATCAGTGAGTTCGCCCCCTCTAGCAATCAGCCCCAGCATTTT
CDR3: CAISEFAPSSNQPQHF

size: many
D: .
J: TRBJ1-4
V: TRBV11-3
DNA: TGTGCCAGCAGCTTAGCAAGGGGGACTAGCGGAGGACCTTTTAGGGGTTGGCTGTTTTTT
CDR3: CASSLARGTSGGPFRGWLFF

size: .
D: .
J: TRBJ1-5
V: TRBV28
DNA: TGTGCCAGCAGTTTAGGGGGTCAGCCCCAGCATTTT
CDR3: CASSLGGQPQHF

size: .
D: .
J: TRBJ2-1
V: TRBV13
DNA: TGTGCCAGCAGCCGCTCTTACAATGAGCAGTTCTTC
CDR3: CASSRSYNEQFF

size: .
D: .
J: TRBJ2-7
V: TRBV7-9
DNA: TGTGCCAGCAGCTCCCACCGGGCGGACATACCCTACGAGCAGTACTTC
CDR3: CASSSHRADIPYEQYF

size: .
D: .
J: TRBJ1-2
V: TRBV5-1
DNA: TGCGCCAGCAGCTTGGTTCGACAGGAGCGCTACTATGGCTACACCTTC
CDR3: CASSLVRQERYYGYTF

size: .
D: .
J: TRBJ2-3
V: TRBV7-3
DNA: TGTGCCAGCAGCTTAATGCGAGCGGGCACAGATACGCAGTATTTT
CDR3: CASSLMRAGTDTQYF

size: many
D: TRBD1
J: TRBJ1-5
V: TRBV10-3
DNA: TGTGCCATCAGCCTGACAGGGGGCAGTCAGCCCCAGCATTTT
CDR3: CAISLTGGSQPQHF

size: few
D: .
J: TRBJ1-1
V: TRBV20-1
DNA: TGCAGTGCTAGTGGGAACACTGAAGCTTTCTTT
CDR3: CSASGNTEAFF

size: .
D: .
J: TRBJ2-5
V: TRBV9
DNA: TGTGCCAGCAGCGTTGGGGGGCTCCAAGAGACCCAGTACTTC
CDR3: CASSVGGLQETQYF

size: .
D: .
J: TRBJ2-5
V: TRBV18
DNA: TGTGCCAGCTCTGTTCGACCCCAAGAGACCCAGTACTTC
CDR3: CASSVRPQETQYF

size: .
D: TRBD2
J: TRBJ2-7
V: TRBV5-4
DNA: TGTGCCAGCAGTCCCACGTCGGGAGGGAGCTCCTACGAGCAGTACTTC
CDR3: CASSPTSGGSSYEQYF

size: .
D: .
J: TRBJ2-5
V: TRBV29-1
DNA: TGCAGCGCCCAACAGGGAGGCGGTGGGGAGACCCAGTACTTC
CDR3: CSAQQGGGGETQYF

size: .
D: .
J: TRBJ2-3
V: TRBV6-6
DNA: TGTGCCAGCAGTCGCACTGGGGGGCCAGATACGCAGTATTTT
CDR3: CASSRTGGPDTQYF

size: .
D: .
J: TRBJ1-1
V: TRBV28
DNA: TGTGCCAGCACTAGGGGGGGCGCGAACACTGAAGCTTTCTTT
CDR3: CASTRGGANTEAFF

size: .
D: .
J: TRBJ1-5
V: TRBV7-8
DNA: TGTGCCAGCAGCTTAGCGGCGGGGGCGAGGCAGCCCCAGCATTTT
CDR3: CASSLAAGARQPQHF

size: .
D: .
J: TRBJ1-4
V: TRBV19
DNA: TGTGCCAGTAGTATACGGCAGAGGAATGAAAAACTGTTTTTT
CDR3: CASSIRQRNEKLFF